A selection of T cell receptor beta chains follows, all from one sample in a study of blood T cell repertoires in COVID-19. Using immunoSEQ multiplex PCR, the repertoire was profiled, and TCRdb retains in-frame clones only, with some absent. Of under 250,000 clones in the sample, 86% were seen once. The sequencing input was peripheral blood. These receptors were collected from a woman older than 75 with COVID-19, enrolled during active disease. The CDR3 runs from the conserved cysteine through the conserved F or W. A D gene is named only where the DNA matches it firmly. The size of a clone is reported for some rows only, either as once, few or many, or as a class for expanded clones.

-,TRBV19,14,-,TRBJ1-5,CASSIGQEGQPQHF,TGTGCCAGTAGTATAGGGCAGGAGGGGCAGCCCCAGCATTTT
-,TRBV7-2,13,-,TRBJ1-1,CASSFSTALLAFF,TGTGCCAGCAGCTTTTCGACAGCCCTTCTGGCTTTCTTT
-,TRBV23-1,15,-,TRBJ1-1,CARPQAEDPNTEAFF,TGCGCCAGGCCGCAGGCGGAGGATCCAAACACTGAAGCTTTCTTT
-,TRBV19,12,once,TRBJ1-1,CASSMRQAEAFF,TGTGCCAGTAGTATGAGACAGGCTGAAGCTTTCTTT
TRBD1,TRBV11-3,16,-,TRBJ1-1,CASSLSGDRGLTEAFF,TGTGCCAGCAGCTTAAGTGGTGACAGGGGGCTTACTGAAGCTTTCTTT
TRBD1,TRBV5-1,20,-,TRBJ1-6,CASSRAGTGGPSSYNSPLHF,TGCGCCAGCAGCCGAGCCGGGACAGGGGGACCGAGCTCCTATAATTCACCCCTCCACTTT
-,TRBV28,12,-,TRBJ1-5,CASRDTNQPQHF,TGTGCCAGCAGAGACACAAATCAGCCCCAGCATTTT
-,TRBV9,14,few,TRBJ1-3,CASSVYSSGNTIYF,TGTGCCAGCAGCGTATATAGCTCTGGAAACACCATATATTTT
-,TRBV7-2,13,-,TRBJ1-2,CASSSQGTYGYTF,TGTGCCAGCAGCTCTCAGGGTACCTATGGCTACACCTTC
-,TRBV15,15,-,TRBJ2-1,CATSRVPGSFNEQFF,TGTGCCACCAGCAGAGTGCCAGGGTCCTTTAATGAGCAGTTCTTC
-,TRBV6-2/TRBV6-3,15,-,TRBJ2-1,CASSYRGDFYNEQFF,TGTGCCAGCAGTTACCGAGGGGACTTTTACAATGAGCAGTTCTTC
-,TRBV6-5,11,once,TRBJ1-2,CASRTSYGYTF,TGTGCCAGCAGGACTTCCTATGGCTACACCTTC
TRBD1,TRBV18,16,-,TRBJ2-2,CASSPGLTGSTGELFF,TGTGCCAGCTCACCGGGATTGACAGGGTCGACCGGGGAGCTGTTTTTT
-,TRBV5-4,16,-,TRBJ2-3,CASSPGASERTDTQYF,TGTGCCAGCAGCCCCGGGGCTAGCGAACGCACAGATACGCAGTATTTT
TRBD1,TRBV5-1,15,-,TRBJ1-2,CASSESGTGLYGYTF,TGCGCCAGCAGCGAATCCGGGACAGGGCTCTATGGCTACACCTTC
-,TRBV7-9,16,-,TRBJ2-4,CASSHRDNGLKNIQYF,TGTGCCAGCAGCCACAGAGATAACGGCCTCAAAAACATTCAGTACTTC
-,TRBV3-1/TRBV3-2,15,-,TRBJ2-4,CASSRFREAGGIQYF,TGTGCCAGCAGCCGGTTCAGGGAGGCGGGCGGCATTCAGTACTTC
-,TRBV9,13,once,TRBJ1-2,CASSFRTGYGYTF,TGTGCCAGCAGCTTCCGAACAGGCTATGGCTACACCTTC
TRBD1,TRBV2,13,-,TRBJ2-1,CASRLTTGVEQFF,TGTGCCAGCAGATTAACGACAGGGGTAGAGCAGTTCTTC
TRBD2,TRBV3-1/TRBV3-2,17,-,TRBJ2-4,CASSQEGRGGSKNIQYF,TGTGCCAGCAGCCAAGAAGGGAGGGGAGGCTCCAAAAACATTCAGTACTTC
-,TRBV7-2,14,-,TRBJ1-1,CASSSRTISTEAFF,TGTGCCAGCAGCTCCCGGACTATCAGCACTGAAGCTTTCTTT
-,TRBV3-1/TRBV3-2,13,-,TRBJ2-7,CASTLSGGGEQYF,TGTGCCAGCACTCTAAGCGGAGGCGGCGAGCAGTACTTC
-,TRBV28,14,few,TRBJ1-2,CASSLVGGPFGYTF,TGTGCCAGCAGTTTAGTCGGGGGGCCATTTGGCTACACCTTC
TRBD2,TRBV28,17,-,TRBJ2-5,CASSLTSGGVFRKTQYF,TGTGCCAGCAGTCTTACTAGCGGGGGGGTATTTAGGAAGACCCAGTACTTC
-,TRBV3-1/TRBV3-2,14,-,TRBJ2-3,CASSPPGSTDTQYF,TGTGCCAGCAGCCCACCAGGGTCCACAGATACGCAGTATTTT
-,TRBV6-4,14,-,TRBJ2-2,CASSAGGGTGELFF,TGTGCCAGCAGTGCAGGGGGAGGCACCGGGGAGCTGTTTTTT
TRBD1,TRBV18,14,-,TRBJ1-2,CASSPPDRGRGYTF,TGTGCCAGCTCACCACCCGACAGGGGGCGAGGCTACACCTTC
-,TRBV11-2,14,few,TRBJ1-1,CASSRDRGFGEAFF,TGTGCCAGCAGCCGTGACAGAGGTTTTGGTGAAGCTTTCTTT
-,TRBV18,16,-,TRBJ1-4,CASSPFGQTTNEKLFF,TGTGCCAGCTCCCCCTTCGGACAGACTACTAATGAAAAACTGTTTTTT
TRBD1,TRBV30,12,-,TRBJ1-2,CAYTGTGYGYTF,TGTGCCTATACCGGGACAGGGTATGGCTACACCTTC
-,TRBV19,20,once,TRBJ2-4,CASTNPRVASLELAKNIQYF,TGTGCCAGTACCAACCCCAGGGTAGCATCCCTCGAACTAGCCAAAAACATTCAGTACTTC
TRBD2,TRBV24-1,15,-,TRBJ2-1,CATSDFRRGVDEQFF,TGTGCCACCAGTGATTTTAGGCGGGGGGTCGATGAGCAGTTCTTC
-,TRBV30,15,once,TRBJ2-1,CAWSKGQSSYNEQFF,TGTGCCTGGAGTAAAGGACAGAGCTCCTACAATGAGCAGTTCTTC
-,TRBV25-1,12,-,TRBJ1-2,CASSDGGDGYTF,TGTGCCAGCAGTGATGGCGGTGATGGCTACACCTTC
-,TRBV10-3,13,-,TRBJ2-5,CAIRAGQQETQYF,TGTGCCATCAGGGCCGGACAGCAAGAGACCCAGTACTTC
-,TRBV11-2,15,-,TRBJ2-1,CASSFRLDSYNEQFF,TGTGCCAGCAGCTTCAGACTAGATTCCTACAATGAGCAGTTCTTC